A single T cell receptor beta chain is shown here with its context. This entry belongs to a study of CD8 T cells in Susac syndrome. The CDR3 is 14 amino acids. V lost 0 bases and J 6 bases, leaving 12 bases between the germline ends. Germline loops: CDR1 SEHNR, CDR2 FQNEAQ (reference sequence). RNA totalling roughly 0.5 to 1 ug underwent reverse transcription with random hexamers. TCRdb processed the immunoSEQ multiplex PCR reads anew with MiXCR; each CDR3 protein has one entry. The sample records 300,000 or so distinct CDR3 sequences, under 95% being singletons. The sequencing input was CD4+ T cells from PBMCs. This chain uses TRBV7-9 with TRBJ2-7, with D possibly TRBD1 on 6 matching bases. The receptor was derived from a human donor with multiple sclerosis. CDR3 loop: CASSLASGVSEQYF. CDR3 DNA: TGTGCCAGCAGCTTAGCTTCAGGGGTAAGCGAGCAGTACTTC.